The TCR beta chain described here comes from a study of radiotherapy plus CTLA-4 blockade in lung cancer. Study-level background: Objective responses were recorded in more than 15% of patients, with disease control recorded in 25% to 35%. General study points: After radiotherapy and ipilimumab, tumor-derived clones expanded in peripheral blood. Increased serum interferon-beta after radiation also reportedly predicted response strongly.

This clone was detected only a few times. Its antigen is as yet unknown. Sequencing used immunoSEQ multiplex PCR; TCRdb keeps in-frame clones, though not all of them. The table includes about 51,000 clones, about 76% detected once. The germline CDR1 and CDR2 sequences are MGHRA and YSYEKL. V gave up 4 bases and J gave up 1 base; unmatched junction bases: 5. The CDR3 runs 16 residues. This receptor was taken from a human donor with non-small cell lung cancer whose response to radiotherapy plus ipilimumab could not be evaluated. The specimen was peripheral blood, collected from a patient treated with radiotherapy plus ipilimumab. The chain uses TRBV4-1 and TRBJ2-1; 9 nucleotides match TRBD2. This CDR3 is CASSLQREVSYNEQFF. The CDR3 DNA is TGCGCCAGCAGCCTGCAGCGGGAGGTTTCCTACAATGAGCAGTTCTTC.